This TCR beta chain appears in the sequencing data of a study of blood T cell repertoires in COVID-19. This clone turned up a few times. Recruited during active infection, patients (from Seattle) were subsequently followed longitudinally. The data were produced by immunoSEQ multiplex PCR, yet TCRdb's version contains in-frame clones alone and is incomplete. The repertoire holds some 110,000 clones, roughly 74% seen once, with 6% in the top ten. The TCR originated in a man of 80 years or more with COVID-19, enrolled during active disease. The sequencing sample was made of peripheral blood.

The DNA for the CDR3 is TGCAGCGTTTTTCAGTATGGCTACACCTTC. This gives the protein CSVFQYGYTF. This chain joins TRBV29-1 and TRBJ1-2; D is ambiguous. The V gene lost 5 bases and the J gene lost 5 bases, with 6 bases spanning the gap. The CDR3 runs 10 residues. CDR1 and CDR2 (germline): SQVTM, ANQGSEA.